This T cell receptor (beta chain) derives from a study of cytomegalovirus exposure and HLA in healthy donors. Germline CDR1 is SGHKS and CDR2 is YYEKEE (reference sequence). The CDR3 spans 16 residues. V lost 4 bases to trimming and J lost 3 bases; unmatched junction nucleotides: 11. PCR was performed using 60 Vbeta and 13 Jbeta primers. The assay was immunoSEQ multiplex PCR, and TCRdb's table has in-frame clones only and misses some. Of 150,000 or so clones in the sample, around 82% were seen once. The receptor was isolated from a woman between 45 and 60 years old in good health and CMV-seropositive. The specimen sequenced was PBMCs. V is TRBV5-5 and J is TRBJ1-2; 8 nucleotides agree with TRBD1. The CDR3 coding sequence is TGTGCCAGCAGCCCCACCCCCCCACAGGGGGACTATGGCTACACCTTC. Amino acid sequence: CASSPTPPQGDYGYTF.